The clone carrying this T cell receptor (beta chain) occurred a few times. In the original processing: Using reference gene primer amplification, nucleated cell counts were estimated. Sequenced by immunoSEQ multiplex PCR; TCRdb stores in-frame clones only, minus some. Clone size and the V and J calls come from that table; the DNA yielded D and trimming. Of roughly 16,000 clones listed, about three quarters are singletons. These data originate in a study of blood T cell repertoires in COVID-19. Overall study context: Acute and convalescent COVID-19 samples came from the United States, Italy and Spain. Sample material is recorded as cDNA or gDNA derived from T cells, B-cell-depleted T cells, or PBMCs.

The TCR sequence derives from a man aged 60 to 75 with acute or convalescent COVID-19. What was sequenced was peripheral blood.

The CDR3 sequence: CASSPSGGSSYNEQFF. In DNA form, the CDR3 reads TGTGCCAGCAGCCCCAGCGGGGGAAGCTCCTACAATGAGCAGTTCTTC. The chain employs TRBV7-2 and TRBJ2-1; TRBD2 matches at 8 bases. The CDR3 sequence is 16 residues long. J lost 0 bases, V lost 5 bases, and 6 bases had no gene match. Germline CDR1 and CDR2: SGHTA and FQGNSA.